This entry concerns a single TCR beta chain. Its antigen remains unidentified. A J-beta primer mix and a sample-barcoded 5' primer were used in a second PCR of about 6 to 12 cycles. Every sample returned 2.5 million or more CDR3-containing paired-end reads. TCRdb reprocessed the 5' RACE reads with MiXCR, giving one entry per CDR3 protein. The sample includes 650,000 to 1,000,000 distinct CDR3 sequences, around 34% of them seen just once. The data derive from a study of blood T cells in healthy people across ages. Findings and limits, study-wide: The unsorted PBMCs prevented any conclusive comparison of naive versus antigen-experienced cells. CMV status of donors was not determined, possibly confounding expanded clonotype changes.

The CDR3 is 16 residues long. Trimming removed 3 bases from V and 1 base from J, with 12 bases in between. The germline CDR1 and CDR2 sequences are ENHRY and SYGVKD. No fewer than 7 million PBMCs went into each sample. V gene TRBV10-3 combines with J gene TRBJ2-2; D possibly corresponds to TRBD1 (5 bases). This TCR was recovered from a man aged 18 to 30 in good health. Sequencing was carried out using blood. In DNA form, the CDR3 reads TGTGCCATCAGTGATCTCACCGACAGGAACACCGGGGAGCTGTTTTTT. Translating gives CAISDLTDRNTGELFF.